This T cell receptor (beta chain) was recorded in a study of CD8+ T cells in alopecia areata. Study-wide results and caveats: Scalp clonality decreased significantly with tofacitinib, and so did expanded CD8+ clones among the top 100.

The treatment: oral pan-JAK inhibitor, 5-10 mg twice daily. Specimens obtained from alopecia areata patients comprised lesional scalp punch biopsies and peripheral blood. CD4+ and CD8+ T cells were sorted from PBMCs. V was pared by 6 bases and J by 7 bases, with 13 bases between. In germline, CDR1 is MNHNY, CDR2 SVGAGI (reference sequence). The CDR3 is 13 amino acids. Extraction and reverse transcription of RNA yielded cDNA as the sequencing template. Produced via immunoSEQ multiplex PCR; TCRdb's table is partial and in-frame only. The repertoire holds some 200,000 clones, with roughly 56% as singletons. Worth noting for this clone: Antigen unknown.

The TCR was taken from a human donor with alopecia areata. V and J are TRBV6-6 and TRBJ1-5; D is perhaps TRBD1 (6 bases). Here the sequenced sample was CD4+ T cells sorted from blood, taken at week 4, from a patient treated with tofacitinib. The CDR3 is CASSPGVPQPQHF. The CDR3 nucleotides read TGTGCCAGCAGCCCAGGGGTTCCACAGCCCCAGCATTTT.